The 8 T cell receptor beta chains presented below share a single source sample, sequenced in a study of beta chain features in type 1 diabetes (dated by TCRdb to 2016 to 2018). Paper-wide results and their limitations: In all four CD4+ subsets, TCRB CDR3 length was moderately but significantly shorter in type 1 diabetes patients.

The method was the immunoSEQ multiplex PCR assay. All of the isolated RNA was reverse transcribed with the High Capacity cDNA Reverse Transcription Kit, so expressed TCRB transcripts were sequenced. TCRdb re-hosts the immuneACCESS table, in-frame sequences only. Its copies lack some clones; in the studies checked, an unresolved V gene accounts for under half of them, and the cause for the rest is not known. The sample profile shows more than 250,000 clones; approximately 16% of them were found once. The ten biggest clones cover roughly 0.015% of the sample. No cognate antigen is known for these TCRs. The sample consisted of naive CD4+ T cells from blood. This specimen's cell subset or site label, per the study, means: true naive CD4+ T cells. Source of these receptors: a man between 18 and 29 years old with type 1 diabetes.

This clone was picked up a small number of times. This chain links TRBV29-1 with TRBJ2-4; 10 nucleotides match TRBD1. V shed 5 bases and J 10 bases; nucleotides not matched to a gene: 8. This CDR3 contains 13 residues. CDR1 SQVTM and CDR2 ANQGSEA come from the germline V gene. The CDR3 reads CSVKDRGKGIQYF. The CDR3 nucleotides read TGCAGCGTTAAGGACAGGGGGAAAGGAATTCAGTACTTC.

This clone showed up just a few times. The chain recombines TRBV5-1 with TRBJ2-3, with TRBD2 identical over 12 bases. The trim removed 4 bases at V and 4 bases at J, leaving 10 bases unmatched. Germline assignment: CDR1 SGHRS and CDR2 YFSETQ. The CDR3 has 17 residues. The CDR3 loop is CASSRSLAGGRPDTQYF. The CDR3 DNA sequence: TGCGCCAGCAGCCGGTCCCTAGCGGGAGGGCGGCCAGATACGCAGTATTTT.

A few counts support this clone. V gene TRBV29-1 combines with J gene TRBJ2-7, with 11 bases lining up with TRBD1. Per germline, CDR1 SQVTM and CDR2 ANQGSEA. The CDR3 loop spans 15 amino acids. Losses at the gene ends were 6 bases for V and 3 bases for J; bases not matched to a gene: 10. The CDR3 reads CSVDGSGTGGYEQYF. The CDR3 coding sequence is TGCAGCGTCGACGGTTCCGGGACAGGGGGCTACGAGCAGTACTTC.

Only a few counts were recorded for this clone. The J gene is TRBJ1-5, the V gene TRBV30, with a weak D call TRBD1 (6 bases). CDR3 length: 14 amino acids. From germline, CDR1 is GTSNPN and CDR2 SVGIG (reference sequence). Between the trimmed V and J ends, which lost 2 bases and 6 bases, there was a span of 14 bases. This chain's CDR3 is CAWSQTGMFQPQHF. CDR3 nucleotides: TGTGCCTGGAGTCAAACAGGGATGTTTCAGCCCCAGCATTTT. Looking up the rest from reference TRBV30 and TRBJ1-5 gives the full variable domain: SQTIHQWPATLVQPVGSPLSLECTVEGTSNPNLYWYRQAAGRGLQLLFYSVGIGQISSEVPQNLSASRPQDRQFILSSKKLLLSDSGFYLCAWSQTGMFQPQHFGDGTRLSIL.

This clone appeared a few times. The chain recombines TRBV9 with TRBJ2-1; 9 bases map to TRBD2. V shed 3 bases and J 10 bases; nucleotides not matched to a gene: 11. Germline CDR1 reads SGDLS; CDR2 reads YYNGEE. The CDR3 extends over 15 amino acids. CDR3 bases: TGTGCCAGCAGCGGCGGACCGGGACTAGCTTCCGAGCAGTTCTTC. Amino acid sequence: CASSGGPGLASEQFF.

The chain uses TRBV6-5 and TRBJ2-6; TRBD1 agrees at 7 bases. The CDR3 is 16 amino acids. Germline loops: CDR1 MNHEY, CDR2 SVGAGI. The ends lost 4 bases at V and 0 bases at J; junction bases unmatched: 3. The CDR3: CASSLGQSSGANVLTF. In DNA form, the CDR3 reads TGTGCCAGCAGTTTGGGACAGAGCTCTGGGGCCAACGTCCTGACTTTC.

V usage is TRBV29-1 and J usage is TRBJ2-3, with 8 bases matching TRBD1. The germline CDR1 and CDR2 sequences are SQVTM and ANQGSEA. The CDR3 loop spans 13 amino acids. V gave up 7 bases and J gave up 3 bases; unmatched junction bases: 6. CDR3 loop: CSARTGYTDTQYF. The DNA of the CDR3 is TGCAGCGCCCGGACAGGGTATACAGATACGCAGTATTTT.

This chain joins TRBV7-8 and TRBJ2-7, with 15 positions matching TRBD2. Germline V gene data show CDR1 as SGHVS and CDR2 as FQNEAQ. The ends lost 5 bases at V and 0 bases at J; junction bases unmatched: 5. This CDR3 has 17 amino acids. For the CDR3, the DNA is TGTGCCAGCAGCAGAGGGACTAGCGGGAGGAGCTCCTACGAGCAGTACTTC. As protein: CASSRGTSGRSSYEQYF.